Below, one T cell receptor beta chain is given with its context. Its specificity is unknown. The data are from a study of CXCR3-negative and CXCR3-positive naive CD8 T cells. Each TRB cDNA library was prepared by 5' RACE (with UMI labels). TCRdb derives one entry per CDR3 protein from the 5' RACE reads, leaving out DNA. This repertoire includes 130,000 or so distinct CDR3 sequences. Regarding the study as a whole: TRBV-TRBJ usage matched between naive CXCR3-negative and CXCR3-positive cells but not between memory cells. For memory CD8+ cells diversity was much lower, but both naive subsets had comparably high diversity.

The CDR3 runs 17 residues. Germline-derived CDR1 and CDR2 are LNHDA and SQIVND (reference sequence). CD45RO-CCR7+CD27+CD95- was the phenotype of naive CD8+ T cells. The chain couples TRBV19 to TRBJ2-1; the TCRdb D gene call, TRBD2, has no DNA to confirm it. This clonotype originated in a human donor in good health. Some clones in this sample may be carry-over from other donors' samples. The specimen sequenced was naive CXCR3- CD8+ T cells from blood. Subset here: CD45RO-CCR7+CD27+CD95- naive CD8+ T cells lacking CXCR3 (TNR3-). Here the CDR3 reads CASSIVTSGRNYNEQFF.